This passage covers 32 T cell receptor beta chains from one sample sequenced in a study of shared clonotypes between healthy human individuals. Some clones are missing from TCRdb's copy, which holds only in-frame ones; the method was immunoSEQ multiplex PCR. This table has some 2,000,000 clones, around 95% appearing once. The sample taken for sequencing was naive CD4+ T cells sorted from blood. Subset meaning: CD45RA+ positively selected. These receptors were taken from a man between 18 and 35 years old in good health.

The chain combines TRBV7-2 with TRBJ2-1, with 11 bases aligning to TRBD1. Germline V gene lookup returns CDR1 SGHTA and CDR2 FQGNSA. V gave up 5 bases and J gave up 3 bases; unmatched junction bases: 3. The CDR3 is 15 amino acids. CDR3 residues: CASSTGTGGYNEQFF. In DNA form, the CDR3 reads TGTGCCAGCAGCACCGGGACAGGGGGCTACAATGAGCAGTTCTTC.

This sequence joins TRBV7-2 and TRBJ2-4; D is uncertain. Trimming left V 5 bases short and J 0 bases short, with 11 bases between. This CDR3 has 15 residues. CDR1 SGHTA and CDR2 FQGNSA come from the germline V gene. CDR3 residues: CASSMGSLAKNIQYF. CDR3 nucleotides: TGTGCCAGCAGCATGGGCAGTCTAGCCAAAAACATTCAGTACTTC.

V gene TRBV4-1 combines with J gene TRBJ1-4; 7 positions match TRBD1. The CDR3 has 15 amino acids. CDR1 and CDR2 from the germline V gene are MGHRA and YSYEKL. The junction had 9 bases not matched to a gene; V was cut back by 3 bases and J by 8 bases. The CDR3 sequence: CASSQPDRVEEKLFF. Here the CDR3 DNA reads TGCGCCAGCAGCCAGCCCGACAGGGTAGAGGAAAAACTGTTTTTT.

The chain employs TRBV28 and TRBJ1-2; D unresolved. V shed 5 bases and J shed 1 base, with 5 bases lying between them. CDR3 length equals 12 residues. The germline V gene encodes CDR1 MDHEN and CDR2 SYDVKM. Here the CDR3 DNA reads TGTGCCAGCAGTCAGCGTAACTATGGCTACACCTTC. Encoded protein: CASSQRNYGYTF.

The chain joins TRBV6-5 to TRBJ1-1, with D unclear. Germline V gives CDR1 MNHEY, CDR2 SVGAGI. CDR3 length equals 14 residues. V was clipped by 6 bases and J by 1 base, with 12 bases between them. CDR3 residues: CASSLGPENTEAFF. The CDR3 coding sequence is TGTGCCAGCAGCCTTGGACCTGAGAACACTGAAGCTTTCTTT.

About this clone: The sample holds other DNA sequences that translate to the same CDR3. The CDR3 DNA sequence: TGCGCCAGCAGCTTAGTGGGTTCCTACGAGCAGTACTTC. It specifies CASSLVGSYEQYF. The genes are TRBV5-1 and TRBJ2-7, with D hard to call. V lost 2 bases and J 1 base, leaving 7 bases between the germline ends. This CDR3 has 13 residues. Germline V gene data show CDR1 as SGHRS and CDR2 as YFSETQ. The entire variable domain, with the rest obtained from reference TRBV5-1 and TRBJ2-7, is as follows: KAGVTQTPRYLIKTRGQQVTLSCSPISGHRSVSWYQQTPGQGLQFLFEYFSETQRNKGNFPGRFSGRQFSNSRSEMNVSTLELGDSALYLCASSLVGSYEQYFGPGTRLTVT.

The CDR3 region is CAWTGTSGVSYEQYF. As DNA, the CDR3 is TGTGCCTGGACCGGGACTAGCGGGGTAAGCTACGAGCAGTACTTC. V gene TRBV30 combines with J gene TRBJ2-7, with 13 nucleotides matching TRBD2. The germline V gene has CDR1 GTSNPN and CDR2 SVGIG (reference sequence). Germline trimming cut 4 bases from V and 3 bases from J; bases unmatched to any gene: 6. This CDR3 has 15 residues.

The chain joins TRBV10-3 to TRBJ2-5; tentative D call: TRBD2 (6 bases). CDR1 is ENHRY and CDR2 is SYGVKD in the germline V gene. Trimming removed 10 bases from V and 4 bases from J, with 19 bases in between. The CDR3 covers 14 residues. DNA for the CDR3: TGTGCCACTGCGCTCCAAGGAGGGTTAGAGACCCAGTACTTC. Translation gives CATALQGGLETQYF.

V and J are TRBV27 and TRBJ2-5; 7 bases fit TRBD1. J lost 5 bases, V lost 5 bases, and 11 bases had no gene match. CDR3 length equals 15 residues. Germline CDR1 is MNHEY and CDR2 is SMNVEV (reference sequence). The CDR3, as DNA: TGTGCCAGCAGTCCCAGCGATCACAGGGGTGAGACCCAGTACTTC. Residues: CASSPSDHRGETQYF.

This sequence joins TRBV27 and TRBJ1-2; TRBD1 might be the D (5 bases). V was pared by 4 bases and J by 0 bases, with 18 bases between. The CDR3 totals 17 residues. Per the germline V gene, CDR1 is MNHEY and CDR2 is SMNVEV (reference sequence). The DNA for the CDR3 is TGTGCCAGCAGTTCACTTTGGGGGAGCATAGCTAACTATGGCTACACCTTC. Amino acids: CASSSLWGSIANYGYTF.

This chain's CDR3 is CASSARTSDRELFF. In DNA, the CDR3 is TGTGCCAGCAGTGCTCGGACTAGCGATCGGGAGCTGTTTTTT. The V and J genes are TRBV6-6 and TRBJ2-2; 9 positions match TRBD2. Losses at the gene ends were 5 bases for V and 9 bases for J; bases not matched to a gene: 7. Per the germline V gene, CDR1 is MNHNY and CDR2 is SVGAGI (reference sequence). CDR3 length equals 14 residues.

This clone was seen a few times. The chain carries TRBV30 and TRBJ1-2, with 9 positions matching TRBD1. Germline CDR1 reads GTSNPN; CDR2 reads SVGIG (reference sequence). The CDR3 loop spans 13 amino acids. Trimming at V came to 4 bases and at J to 6 bases, leaving 6 bases not matched to a gene. The chain's CDR3 is CAWTDRGYDGYTF. The CDR3, as DNA: TGTGCCTGGACGGACAGGGGATACGATGGCTACACCTTC.

This chain uses TRBV9 with TRBJ1-2; the D is unclear. Trimming left V 0 bases short and J 0 bases short, with 6 bases between. Germline V gene lookup returns CDR1 SGDLS and CDR2 YYNGEE. This CDR3 region has 14 residues. The CDR3 DNA reads as TGTGCCAGCAGCGTAGATAGGACTAACTATGGCTACACCTTC. Its protein is CASSVDRTNYGYTF. The full variable domain, with the rest looked up from reference TRBV9 and TRBJ1-2, is DSGVTQTPKHLITATGQRVTLRCSPRSGDLSVYWYQQSLDQGLQFLIQYYNGEERAKGNILERFSAQQFPDLHSELNLSSLELGDSALYFCASSVDRTNYGYTFGSGTRLTVV.

The chain combines TRBV30 with TRBJ2-1, with 8 nucleotides matching TRBD2. CDR1 is GTSNPN, CDR2 SVGIG, per germline (reference sequence). The CDR3 runs 16 residues. Trimming took 2 bases from V and 0 from J; bases not matched to a gene: 6. DNA for the CDR3: TGTGCCTGGAGTTTGACGCGGGGGGCCTCCTACAATGAGCAGTTCTTC. Translation: CAWSLTRGASYNEQFF.

The chain links TRBV9 to TRBJ1-5, with D possibly matching TRBD1 (5 bases). This CDR3 is 14 amino acids long. V dropped 4 bases and J dropped 1 base, with 9 bases sitting between them. Germline V gene lookup returns CDR1 SGDLS and CDR2 YYNGEE. CDR3 coding DNA: TGTGCCAGCAGCACTGGGGCGAGCAATCAGCCCCAGCATTTT. It translates to CASSTGASNQPQHF.

The chain carries TRBV5-1 and TRBJ1-4; a possible D gene is TRBD1 (6 bases). Trimming pared 4 bases from V and 4 bases from J, leaving 17 bases between. This CDR3 is 16 amino acids long. The germline V gene has CDR1 SGHRS and CDR2 YFSETQ. Here the CDR3 reads CASSRPERGNNEKLFF. The CDR3 nucleotides read TGCGCCAGCAGCCGCCCGGAGAGGGGGAATAATGAAAAACTGTTTTTT.

In its sample, this clone was seen once. In DNA, the CDR3 is TGTGCCAGCAGCGCAGGGCGGGGGGATTCACCCCTCCACTTT. Translated: CASSAGRGDSPLHF. The chain links TRBV9 to TRBJ1-6; D might be TRBD1 (5 bases). Germline loops: CDR1 SGDLS, CDR2 YYNGEE. V lost 3 bases and J lost 8, with 12 bases in between. The CDR3 consists of 14 residues.

The chain recombines TRBV10-1 with TRBJ2-7; D is unresolved. Germline V gene sequence: CDR1 WNHNN, CDR2 SYGVQD (reference sequence). CDR3 size: 12 residues. The CDR3 coding sequence is TGCGACCTTTATAAGTTCTCCTACGAGCAGTACTTC. Its translation is CDLYKFSYEQYF.

V gene TRBV5-6 combines with J gene TRBJ1-4; TRBD1 agrees at 7 bases. The CDR3 loop spans 15 amino acids. The germline gives CDR1 SGHDT, CDR2 YYEEEE. J was trimmed by 3 bases and V by 8 bases; bases with no gene match: 10. CDR3 bases: TGTGCCAGTACACTTGTGGGACAGCCTAATGAAAAACTGTTTTTT. Translating gives CASTLVGQPNEKLFF.

A single count supports this clone. The chain employs TRBV5-4 and TRBJ1-6; 8 positions match TRBD1. CDR3 length equals 15 residues. In germline, CDR1 is SGHNT, CDR2 YYREEE (reference sequence). The ends lost 2 bases at V and 10 bases at J; junction bases unmatched: 8. CDR3 coding DNA: TGTGCCAGCAGCTTAGGGGACAGGAGTACGTCACCCCTCCACTTT. It is translated as CASSLGDRSTSPLHF.

The genes are TRBV6-4 and TRBJ2-1; 11 bases are a match to TRBD2. This CDR3 has 17 residues. Trimming removed 0 bases from V and 1 base from J; junction bases left unmatched: 2. Germline V gene data show CDR1 as MRHNA and CDR2 as SNTAGT. This CDR3 reads CASSDSASGRSYNEQFF. The CDR3 coding sequence is TGTGCCAGCAGTGACTCCGCTAGCGGGAGGTCCTACAATGAGCAGTTCTTC.

The chain couples TRBV6-6 to TRBJ2-1; 10 nucleotides agree with TRBD2. CDR3 length: 15 residues. Losses at the gene ends were 4 bases for V and 6 bases for J; bases not matched to a gene: 6. CDR1 MNHNY and CDR2 SVGAGI come from the germline V gene (reference sequence). The CDR3 region is CASSFPGLAINEQFF. CDR3 coding DNA: TGTGCCAGCAGTTTCCCGGGACTAGCGATCAATGAGCAGTTCTTC.

The chain recombines TRBV29-1 with TRBJ1-2; D may be TRBD1 (5 bases). This CDR3 spans 13 amino acids. V was trimmed by 4 bases and J by 8 bases, leaving 17 bases between them. Germline CDR1 SQVTM, CDR2 ANQGSEA. The CDR3: CSVVEGTSRGYTF. The CDR3 nucleotides are TGCAGCGTTGTCGAGGGGACCTCTAGAGGCTACACCTTC. The whole variable domain, filled in from reference TRBV29-1 and TRBJ1-2, reads SAVISQKPSRDICQRGTSLTIQCQVDSQVTMMFWYRQQPGQSLTLIATANQGSEATYESGFVIDKFPISRPNLTFSTLTVSNMSPEDSSIYLCSVVEGTSRGYTFGSGTRLTVV.

The rearrangement joins TRBV6-1 to TRBJ1-2; D might be TRBD1 (5 bases). Trimming stripped 7 bases from V and 4 bases from J, with 19 bases between. The germline V gene has CDR1 MNHNS and CDR2 SASEGT. The CDR3 has 15 amino acids. CDR3 residues: CASINPGTDLYGYTF. In DNA form, the CDR3 reads TGTGCCAGCATTAACCCCGGGACGGACCTCTATGGCTACACCTTC.

The genes are TRBV6-1 and TRBJ1-1; D remains unclear. Per germline, CDR1 MNHNS and CDR2 SASEGT. The CDR3 is 14 amino acids. V shed 5 bases and J shed 8 bases, with 18 bases lying between them. The CDR3 DNA sequence: TGTGCCAGCAGTTCGGACGCCCTAGCGAGAGAAGCTTTCTTT. It specifies CASSSDALAREAFF.

The chain employs TRBV7-9 and TRBJ2-7; 12 nucleotides line up with TRBD2. V shed 5 bases, J shed 2 bases, and the junction held 7 bases outside the gene matches. The CDR3 length is 16 residues. Per the germline V gene, CDR1 is SEHNR and CDR2 is FQNEAQ (reference sequence). CDR3 residues: CASSPGLAGSTYEQYF. DNA of the CDR3: TGTGCCAGCAGCCCCGGACTAGCGGGATCGACCTACGAGCAGTACTTC.

This clone was observed a handful of times. Other DNA sequences from this sample encode an identical CDR3 as well. The rearrangement joins TRBV7-2 to TRBJ1-5, with D unclear. Germline loops: CDR1 SGHTA, CDR2 FQGNSA. This CDR3 is built from 13 residues. Trimming took off 4 bases at V and 2 bases at J, with 6 bases between the two ends. In nucleotides, the CDR3 is TGTGCCAGCAGCTCAGGCGGCAATCAGCCCCAGCATTTT. It yields the protein CASSSGGNQPQHF.

This clone was recorded only once. CDR3 sequence: CASSPGGGREETQYF. The CDR3 DNA reads as TGTGCCAGCAGCCCCGGGGGGGGCAGGGAGGAGACCCAGTACTTC. The chain joins TRBV11-2 to TRBJ2-5; 8 bases align to TRBD2. The CDR3 is 15 residues long. V dropped 5 bases and J dropped 5; count of bases not matched to a gene: 10. The V gene's germline CDR1 is SGHAT and CDR2 FQNNGV.

This clone appeared once. The V gene is TRBV5-4, the J gene TRBJ2-5; 11 positions match TRBD2. CDR1 and CDR2 (germline): SGHNT, YYREEE (reference sequence). This CDR3 contains 15 residues. Trimming at V came to 6 bases and at J to 2 bases, leaving 6 bases not matched to a gene. The CDR3 sequence is CASTRLAGIQETQYF. CDR3 coding DNA: TGTGCCAGCACCAGACTAGCGGGGATTCAAGAGACCCAGTACTTC. The complete variable domain, with remaining parts taken from reference TRBV5-4 and TRBJ2-5, reads ETGVTQSPTHLIKTRGQQVTLRCSSQSGHNTVSWYQQALGQGPQFIFQYYREEENGRGNFPPRFSGLQFPNYSSELNVNALELDDSALYLCASTRLAGIQETQYFGPGTRLLVL.

V is TRBV5-4 and J is TRBJ1-2; unclear D gene. V lost 0 bases and J lost 8, with 20 bases in between. Germline CDR1 reads SGHNT; CDR2 reads YYREEE (reference sequence). CDR3 length equals 16 residues. The CDR3 loop reads CASSLGGSGIVDGYTF. The CDR3 DNA reads as TGTGCCAGCAGCTTGGGAGGTAGCGGTATTGTAGACGGCTACACCTTC.

The chain recombines TRBV25-1 with TRBJ2-7; D remains ambiguous. The CDR3 is 11 amino acids. V shed 6 bases and J shed 4 bases, with 7 bases lying between them. CDR1 is MGHDK, CDR2 SYGVNS, per germline. CDR3 sequence reads: CASSAEYEQYF. The CDR3 bases are TGTGCCAGCAGCGCCGAGTACGAGCAGTACTTC.

This chain uses TRBV18 with TRBJ1-2; 11 positions agree with TRBD1. CDR1 and CDR2 (germline): KGHSH, LQKENI. After removal of 3 bases from V and 5 bases from J, the junction contained 5 bases not matched to a gene. The CDR3 has 15 residues. CDR3 nucleotide sequence: TGTGCCAGCTCACCCGGACAGGGGGCGTTTTATGGCTACACCTTC. Translating gives CASSPGQGAFYGYTF.